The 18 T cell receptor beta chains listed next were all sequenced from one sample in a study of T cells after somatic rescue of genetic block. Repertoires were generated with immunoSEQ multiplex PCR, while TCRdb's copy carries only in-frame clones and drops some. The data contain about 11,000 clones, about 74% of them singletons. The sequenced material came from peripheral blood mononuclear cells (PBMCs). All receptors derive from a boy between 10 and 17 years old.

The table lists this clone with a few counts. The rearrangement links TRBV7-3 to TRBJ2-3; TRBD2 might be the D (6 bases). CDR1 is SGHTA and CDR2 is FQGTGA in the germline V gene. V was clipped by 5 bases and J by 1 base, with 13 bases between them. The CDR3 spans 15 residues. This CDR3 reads CASSLLASRTDTQYF. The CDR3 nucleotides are TGTGCCAGCAGCCTACTAGCCAGTCGCACAGATACGCAGTATTTT.

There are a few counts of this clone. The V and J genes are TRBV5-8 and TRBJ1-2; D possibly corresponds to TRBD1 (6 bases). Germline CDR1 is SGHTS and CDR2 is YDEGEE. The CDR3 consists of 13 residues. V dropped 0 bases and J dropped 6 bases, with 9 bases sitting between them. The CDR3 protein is CASSLDRDNGYTF. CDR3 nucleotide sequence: TGTGCCAGCAGCTTGGACAGGGACAATGGCTACACCTTC.

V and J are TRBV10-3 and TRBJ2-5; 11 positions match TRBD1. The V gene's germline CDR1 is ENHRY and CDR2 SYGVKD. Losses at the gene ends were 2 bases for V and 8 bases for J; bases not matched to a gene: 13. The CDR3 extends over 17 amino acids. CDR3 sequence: CAISEPEGQGASQTQYF. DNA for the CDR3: TGTGCCATCAGTGAGCCCGAAGGACAGGGGGCCTCCCAAACCCAGTACTTC.

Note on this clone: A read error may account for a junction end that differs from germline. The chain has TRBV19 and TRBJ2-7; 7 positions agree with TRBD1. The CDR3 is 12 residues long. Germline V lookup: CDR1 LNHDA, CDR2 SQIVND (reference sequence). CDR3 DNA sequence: TGTGCCAGTATCCCGGGACAGTTACAGTTGGACTTC. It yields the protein CASIPGQLQLDF.

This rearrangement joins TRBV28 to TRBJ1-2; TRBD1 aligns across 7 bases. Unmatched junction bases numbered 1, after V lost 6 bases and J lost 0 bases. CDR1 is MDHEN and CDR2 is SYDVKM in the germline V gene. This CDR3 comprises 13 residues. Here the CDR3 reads CASRDRSNYGYTF. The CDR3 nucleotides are TGTGCCAGCAGGGACAGGTCTAACTATGGCTACACCTTC.

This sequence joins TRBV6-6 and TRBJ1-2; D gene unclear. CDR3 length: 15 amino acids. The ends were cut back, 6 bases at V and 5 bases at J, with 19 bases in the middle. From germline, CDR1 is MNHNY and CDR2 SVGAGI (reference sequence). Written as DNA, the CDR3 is TGTGCCAGCAGCCCCATCGGGTCTGGACGGTATGGCTACACCTTC. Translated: CASSPIGSGRYGYTF.

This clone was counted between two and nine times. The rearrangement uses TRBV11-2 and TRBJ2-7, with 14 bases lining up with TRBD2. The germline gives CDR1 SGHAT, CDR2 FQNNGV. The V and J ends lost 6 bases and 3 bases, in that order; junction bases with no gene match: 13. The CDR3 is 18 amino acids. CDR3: CASSPPGTSGSAYYEQYF. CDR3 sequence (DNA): TGTGCCAGCAGTCCTCCCGGGACTAGCGGGAGTGCTTACTACGAGCAGTACTTC.

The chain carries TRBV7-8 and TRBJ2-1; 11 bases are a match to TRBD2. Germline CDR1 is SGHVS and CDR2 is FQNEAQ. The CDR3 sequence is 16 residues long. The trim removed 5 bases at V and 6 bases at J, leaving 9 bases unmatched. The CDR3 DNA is TGTGCCAGCAGCCCCGGGACTAGCGGTCCCCGCAATGAGCAGTTCTTC. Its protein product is CASSPGTSGPRNEQFF.

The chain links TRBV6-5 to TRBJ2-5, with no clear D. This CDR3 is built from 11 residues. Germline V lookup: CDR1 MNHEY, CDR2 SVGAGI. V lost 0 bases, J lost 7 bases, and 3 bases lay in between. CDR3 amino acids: CASSYSGTQYF. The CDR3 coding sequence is TGTGCCAGCAGTTACTCTGGGACCCAGTACTTC.

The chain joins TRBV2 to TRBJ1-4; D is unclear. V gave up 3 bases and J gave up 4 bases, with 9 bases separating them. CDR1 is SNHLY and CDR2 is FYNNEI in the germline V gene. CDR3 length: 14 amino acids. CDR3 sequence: CASSDRSFNEKLFF. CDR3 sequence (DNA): TGTGCCAGCAGTGATAGATCCTTTAATGAAAAACTGTTTTTT.

Written as DNA, the CDR3 is TGTGCCAGCAGTGGGACTAGCGGCACAGATACGCAGTATTTT. This encodes CASSGTSGTDTQYF. The rearrangement joins TRBV5-4 to TRBJ2-3, with TRBD2 identical over 10 bases. The CDR3 length is 14 residues. Germline V gives CDR1 SGHNT, CDR2 YYREEE (reference sequence). Unmatched junction bases numbered 1, after V lost 5 bases and J lost 1 base. Looking up the rest from reference TRBV5-4 and TRBJ2-3 gives the full variable domain: ETGVTQSPTHLIKTRGQQVTLRCSSQSGHNTVSWYQQALGQGPQFIFQYYREEENGRGNFPPRFSGLQFPNYSSELNVNALELDDSALYLCASSGTSGTDTQYFGPGTRLTVL.

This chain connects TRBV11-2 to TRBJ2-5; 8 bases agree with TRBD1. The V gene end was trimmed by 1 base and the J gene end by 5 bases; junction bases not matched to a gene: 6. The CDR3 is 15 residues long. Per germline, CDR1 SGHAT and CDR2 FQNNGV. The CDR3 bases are TGTGCCAGCAGCTTAGCAGGGGGCGCAGGGGAGACCCAGTACTTC. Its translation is CASSLAGGAGETQYF.

The CDR3 loop reads CASSLKGTDRGSGELFF. The CDR3 coding sequence is TGTGCCAGCAGCTTAAAGGGGACGGACAGGGGGAGCGGGGAGCTGTTTTTT. V usage is TRBV11-3 and J usage is TRBJ2-2; 10 nucleotides match TRBD1. V lost 2 bases to trimming and J lost 7 bases; unmatched junction nucleotides: 10. Germline assignment: CDR1 SGHNT and CDR2 YENEEA. The CDR3 is made up of 17 amino acids.

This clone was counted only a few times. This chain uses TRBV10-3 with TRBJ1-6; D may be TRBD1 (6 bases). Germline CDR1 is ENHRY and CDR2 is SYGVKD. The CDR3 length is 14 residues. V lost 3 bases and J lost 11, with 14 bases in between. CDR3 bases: TGTGCCATCAGTGAAACAGGGTCCCATCCACCCCTCCACTTT. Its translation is CAISETGSHPPLHF.

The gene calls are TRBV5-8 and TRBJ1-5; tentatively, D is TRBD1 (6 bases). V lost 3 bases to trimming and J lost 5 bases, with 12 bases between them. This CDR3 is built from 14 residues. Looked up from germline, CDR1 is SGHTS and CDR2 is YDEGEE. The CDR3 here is CASSYRDNYQPQHF. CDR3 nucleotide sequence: TGTGCCAGCAGCTACCGGGACAACTATCAGCCCCAGCATTTT.

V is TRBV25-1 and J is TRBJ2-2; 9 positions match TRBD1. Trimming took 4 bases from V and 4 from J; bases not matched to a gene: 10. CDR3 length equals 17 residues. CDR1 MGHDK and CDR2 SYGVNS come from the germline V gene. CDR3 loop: CASSGSFGTGSTGELFF. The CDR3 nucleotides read TGTGCCAGCAGTGGGTCTTTCGGGACAGGGAGCACCGGGGAGCTGTTTTTT.

CDR3 in DNA: TGTGCCAGCAGGCCAGGACTAGCAAAATACGAGCAGTACTTC. It specifies CASRPGLAKYEQYF. The J gene is TRBJ2-7, the V gene TRBV27; TRBD2 agrees at 8 bases. CDR3 length: 14 residues. Looked up from germline, CDR1 is MNHEY and CDR2 is SMNVEV (reference sequence). Trimming at V came to 6 bases and at J to 4 bases, leaving 8 bases not matched to a gene.

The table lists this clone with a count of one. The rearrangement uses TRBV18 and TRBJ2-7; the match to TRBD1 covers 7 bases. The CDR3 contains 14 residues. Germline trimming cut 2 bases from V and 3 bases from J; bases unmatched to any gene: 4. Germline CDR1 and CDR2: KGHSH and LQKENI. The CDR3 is CASSPLGQSYEQYF. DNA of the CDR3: TGTGCCAGCTCACCATTGGGACAGAGCTACGAGCAGTACTTC.